Only a few counts were recorded for the clone carrying this T cell receptor (beta chain). The antigen is unknown. This specimen belongs to a study of graft-versus-host responses after intestinal transplantation. Study-wide background: Uniformly, recipients were administered anti-thymocyte globulin induction with subsequent tacrolimus and steroids for approximately 3 years.

Graft-derived tissue was subjected to processing to liberate intraepithelial and lamina propria lymphocytes. V lost 1 base and J 1 base, leaving 5 bases between the germline ends. This CDR3 spans 14 amino acids. Germline CDR1 reads SEHNR; CDR2 reads FQNEAQ (reference sequence). Here immunoSEQ multiplex PCR was the method, and the copy in TCRdb shows in-frame clones only, minus some. Of thousands of clones detected, 55% to 70% appear once; the ten largest clones hold around 19%. Study-wide results and limits: In patients with graft-donor T cell macrochimerism, allograft graft-versus-host to host-versus-graft clonal ratios were high. Recipient-marrow GvH clones were detected, some having first appeared in ileum or blood.

The chain employs TRBV7-9 and TRBJ1-5, with D unclear. The TCR comes from a human patient who received an intestinal transplant, so some T cells may come from the graft donor. The sample in question was ileum tissue, obtained roughly eight months after intestinal transplantation. For the CDR3, the DNA is TGTGCCAGCAGCTTAGATACCAGCAATCAGCCCCAGCATTTT. Encoded protein: CASSLDTSNQPQHF.